This T cell receptor (beta chain) was sequenced for a study of CD8+CD57+ T cells in acquired aplastic anemia. Study summary: Sorted CD4+ and CD8+ cells gave an average of around 3.3 ug of DNA.

The TCR beta profiling, which covered VDJ combination and CDR3 sequence, was carried out using genomic DNA as the template. TCRdb reanalysed the reads using MiXCR and keeps one entry per CDR3 protein. The repertoire holds about 220,000 distinct CDR3 sequences, with 34% as singletons. The CDR3 is made up of 13 amino acids. Germline lookup yields CDR1 DFQATT and CDR2 SNEGSKA (reference sequence). V was trimmed by 5 bases and J by 0 bases, leaving 10 bases between them. Sequenced material: sorted CD4+, CD8+, or CD8+CD57+ T cells (not recorded which) from PBMCs. The chain joins TRBV20-1 to TRBJ1-1; tentatively, D is TRBD1 (6 bases). The clonotype was recovered from a human donor in good health, serving as a control. CDR3 bases: TGCAGTGCTGTAGGGGGGCTGAACACTGAAGCTTTCTTT. This codes for CSAVGGLNTEAFF.